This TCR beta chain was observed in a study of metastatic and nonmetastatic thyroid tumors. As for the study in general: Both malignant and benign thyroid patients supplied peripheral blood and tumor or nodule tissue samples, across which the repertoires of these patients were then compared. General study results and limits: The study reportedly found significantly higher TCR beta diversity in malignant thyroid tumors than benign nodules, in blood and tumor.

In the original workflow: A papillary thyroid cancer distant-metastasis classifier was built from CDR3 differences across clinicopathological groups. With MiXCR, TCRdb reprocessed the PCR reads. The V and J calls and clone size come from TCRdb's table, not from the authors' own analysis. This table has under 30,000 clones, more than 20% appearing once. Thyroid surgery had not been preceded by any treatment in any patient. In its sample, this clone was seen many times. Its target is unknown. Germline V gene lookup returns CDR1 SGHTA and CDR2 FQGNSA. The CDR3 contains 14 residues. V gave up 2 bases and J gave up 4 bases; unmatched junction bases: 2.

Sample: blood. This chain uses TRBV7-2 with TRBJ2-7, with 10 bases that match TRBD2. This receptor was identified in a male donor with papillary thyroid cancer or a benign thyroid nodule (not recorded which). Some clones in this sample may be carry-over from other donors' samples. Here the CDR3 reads CASSLLAGDYEQYF. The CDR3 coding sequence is TGTGCCAGCAGCTTACTAGCGGGAGATTACGAGCAGTACTTC.